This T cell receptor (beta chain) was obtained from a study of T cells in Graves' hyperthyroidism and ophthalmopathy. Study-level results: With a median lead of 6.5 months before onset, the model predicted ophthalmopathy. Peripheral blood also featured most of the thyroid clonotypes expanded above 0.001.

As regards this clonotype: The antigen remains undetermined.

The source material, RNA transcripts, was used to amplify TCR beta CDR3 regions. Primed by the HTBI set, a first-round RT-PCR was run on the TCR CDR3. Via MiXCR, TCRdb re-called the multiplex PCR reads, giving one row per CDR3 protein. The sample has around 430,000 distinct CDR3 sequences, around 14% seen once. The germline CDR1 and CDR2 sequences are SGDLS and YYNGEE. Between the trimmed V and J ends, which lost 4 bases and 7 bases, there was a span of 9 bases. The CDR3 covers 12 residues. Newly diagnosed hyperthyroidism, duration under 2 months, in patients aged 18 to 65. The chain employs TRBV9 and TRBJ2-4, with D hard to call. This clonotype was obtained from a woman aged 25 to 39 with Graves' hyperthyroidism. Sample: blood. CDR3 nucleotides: TGTGCCAGCAGCCCCCCCCGGAACATTCAGTACTTC. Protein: CASSPPRNIQYF.